Shown below are 17 T cell receptor beta chains from a single sample sequenced in a study of CD8+CD57+ T cells in acquired aplastic anemia. Profiling of TCR beta VDJ combinations and CDR3 sequences used genomic DNA as template. TCRdb itself ran the reads through MiXCR, one entry per CDR3 protein. The sample comprises 250,000 to 350,000 distinct CDR3 sequences, 45% to 65% of which are singletons, and approximately 1.2% rests with the top ten. CD8+CD57+ cell expansion, shown by flow cytometry, had occurred in the patients selected for sequencing. Input material: sorted CD4+, CD8+, or CD8+CD57+ T cells (not recorded which) from PBMCs. The receptors come from a human donor with aplastic anemia.

The chain joins TRBV29-1 to TRBJ2-1; 7 nucleotides align to TRBD1. CDR3 length: 12 residues. V lost 0 bases and J lost 9; bases outside the gene matches: 2. In germline, CDR1 is SQVTM, CDR2 ANQGSEA. The CDR3 coding sequence is TGCAGCGTTGAAGAGCCAGGGGGTGAGCAGTTCTTC. Encoded protein: CSVEEPGGEQFF.

This clonotype appeared many times. The chain is built from TRBV14 and TRBJ2-3, with D possibly TRBD2 on 6 matching bases. CDR1 is SGHDN and CDR2 is FVKESK in the germline V gene. Trimming removed 1 base from V and 4 bases from J, with 12 bases in between. The CDR3 contains 15 residues. The DNA of the CDR3 is TGTGCCAGCAGCCAAGTGCGGGATGTCTCAGATACGCAGTATTTT. Protein sequence: CASSQVRDVSDTQYF.

As concerns this clonotype: The junction does not match germline at one end; this may be a read error. The V gene is TRBV5-1, the J gene TRBJ2-7; 7 bases match TRBD2. Germline CDR1 reads SGHRS; CDR2 reads YFSETQ. CDR3 size: 15 residues. CDR3 region: CASSVGGGSGHEQYF. CDR3 DNA sequence: TGTGCCAGCAGCGTAGGTGGCGGGAGTGGCCACGAGCAGTACTTC.

This clonotype was seen once. The genes are TRBV10-2 and TRBJ1-6; 10 nucleotides align to TRBD1. The CDR3 has 16 residues. CDR1 and CDR2 (germline): WSHSY, SAAADI. V dropped 5 bases and J dropped 4; count of bases not matched to a gene: 5. The chain's CDR3 is CASSPGQGYYNSPLHF. CDR3 nucleotides: TGCGCCAGCAGTCCGGGACAGGGGTATTATAATTCACCCCTCCACTTT.

As to this clonotype: Since a much larger clone is just one base distant, this may be a read error. The V and J genes are TRBV12-3 or TRBV12-4 and TRBJ2-1; D is perhaps TRBD1 (6 bases). The CDR3 consists of 15 residues. CDR3: CASSLLDRQYNEQVF. In DNA form, the CDR3 reads TGTGCCAGCAGTTTGTTGGACAGACAGTACAATGAGCAGGTCTTC.

V usage is TRBV5-6 and J usage is TRBJ2-2; a possible D gene is TRBD1 (5 bases). CDR1 is SGHDT, CDR2 YYEEEE, per germline. This CDR3 contains 15 residues. V lost 6 bases and J 4 bases, leaving 16 bases between the germline ends. CDR3 nucleotide sequence: TGTGCCAGCAACCAGGCAGGGTACGGCACCGGGGAGCTGTTTTTT. Translated: CASNQAGYGTGELFF.

This clonotype was observed a few times. V gene TRBV5-8 combines with J gene TRBJ2-7; tentative D call: TRBD1 (5 bases). CDR3 length: 15 residues. Germline assignment: CDR1 SGHTS and CDR2 YDEGEE. Between the trimmed V and J ends, which lost 0 bases and 6 bases, there was a span of 16 bases. CDR3: CASSLAKGPGIEQYF. The CDR3 coding sequence is TGTGCCAGCAGCTTGGCAAAGGGTCCAGGGATCGAGCAGTACTTC.

V gene TRBV2 combines with J gene TRBJ2-3; no definite D call. Trimming removed 5 bases at V and 0 bases at J, with 15 bases between. The CDR3 is 16 residues long. Per the germline V gene, CDR1 is SNHLY and CDR2 is FYNNEI. This CDR3 is CASSHSPATSTDTQYF. The CDR3 nucleotides are TGTGCCAGCAGTCACTCCCCCGCCACTAGCACAGATACGCAGTATTTT.

Ten or more counts support this clonotype. This chain joins TRBV10-3 and TRBJ2-5; 10 bases agree with TRBD1. With 10 bases clipped from V and 4 bases from J, the junction kept 9 bases outside the gene matches. The germline gives CDR1 ENHRY, CDR2 SYGVKD. CDR3 length: 14 amino acids. CDR3 loop: CATGPGQGRETQYF. CDR3 DNA: TGTGCCACCGGGCCGGGACAGGGGCGAGAGACCCAGTACTTC.

V gene TRBV19 combines with J gene TRBJ1-6, with 8 bases identical to TRBD1. The CDR3 loop spans 14 amino acids. The V segment lost 5 bases and the J segment 11 bases; nucleotides outside the gene matches: 8. Germline CDR1 LNHDA, CDR2 SQIVND (reference sequence). CDR3 bases: TGTGCCAGTAGTTCGGACAGGGCGACGACACCCCTCCACTTT. Protein: CASSSDRATTPLHF. The entire variable domain, with the rest obtained from reference TRBV19 and TRBJ1-6, is as follows: DGGITQSPKYLFRKEGQNVTLSCEQNLNHDAMYWYRQDPGQGLRLIYYSQIVNDFQKGDIAEGYSVSREKKESFPLTVTSAQKNPTAFYLCASSSDRATTPLHFGNGTRLTVT.

Remarks on this clonotype: In this CDR3 the conserved last residue, phenylalanine or tryptophan, is missing, so a read error is likely. The chain carries TRBV6-1 and TRBJ1-5; 10 positions agree with TRBD1. V was pared by 1 base and J by 6 bases, with 3 bases of the junction left unmatched. Per the germline V gene, CDR1 is MNHNS and CDR2 is SASEGT. The CDR3 length is 15 residues. The CDR3 is CASSEVTGGGQPQHS. The CDR3 DNA reads TGTGCCAGCAGTGAAGTGACAGGGGGCGGTCAGCCCCAGCATTCT.

V is TRBV5-1 and J is TRBJ1-1, with a weak D call TRBD1 (6 bases). V was pared by 3 bases and J by 1 base, with 10 bases between. Per germline, CDR1 SGHRS and CDR2 YFSETQ. The CDR3 is 14 amino acids. CDR3 loop: CASSSGAGNTEAFF. The CDR3 region has the DNA TGCGCCAGCAGCTCGGGGGCAGGGAACACTGAAGCTTTCTTT.

There are many counts of this clonotype. The genes are TRBV7-8 and TRBJ1-6, with D tentatively TRBD1 (5 bases). The germline gives CDR1 SGHVS, CDR2 FQNEAQ. Deletions cut 5 bases from V and 0 bases from J, with 14 bases between. This CDR3 is built from 17 residues. The CDR3 region is CASSPPGTGSYNSPLHF. CDR3 bases: TGTGCCAGCAGCCCCCCGGGGACTGGCTCCTATAATTCACCCCTCCACTTT.

In this sample, this clonotype turned up many times. The rearrangement uses TRBV12-3 or TRBV12-4 and TRBJ1-3; unclear D gene. The CDR3 loop spans 15 amino acids. Trimming shortened V by 5 bases and J by 4 bases, and 15 bases separated the two germline ends. The CDR3 sequence is CASSPDGVGGNTIYF. CDR3 DNA: TGTGCCAGCAGTCCTGACGGGGTGGGAGGAAACACCATATATTTT.

This clonotype occurred many times. The chain carries TRBV5-5 and TRBJ2-5; a weak D match, TRBD2 (5 bases). Germline CDR1 is SGHKS and CDR2 is YYEKEE (reference sequence). Trimming shortened V by 4 bases and J by 0 bases, and 13 bases separated the two germline ends. The length of the CDR3 is 15 residues. CDR3 in amino acids: CASSPRPGYQETQYF. DNA for the CDR3: TGTGCCAGCAGCCCCAGGCCGGGGTACCAAGAGACCCAGTACTTC.

This chain links TRBV7-3 with TRBJ2-6; D is unresolved. Germline V gene data show CDR1 as SGHTA and CDR2 as FQGTGA. Trimming stripped 2 bases from V and 0 bases from J, with 14 bases between. CDR3 length equals 18 residues. CDR3 amino acids: CASSLSLAGSSGANVLTF. The CDR3, as DNA: TGTGCCAGCAGCTTATCGCTCGCCGGCAGCTCTGGGGCCAACGTCCTGACTTTC. Combining the CDR3 with reference TRBV7-3 and TRBJ2-6 gives the whole variable domain GAGVSQTPSNKVTEKGKYVELRCDPISGHTALYWYRQSLGQGPEFLIYFQGTGAADDSGLPNDRFFAVRPEGSVSTLKIQRTERGDSAVYLCASSLSLAGSSGANVLTFGAGSRLTVL.

In this sample, this clonotype turned up a few times. The chain links TRBV10-3 to TRBJ1-1; a weak D match, TRBD1 (6 bases). CDR3 length: 16 residues. The V gene lost 0 bases and the J gene lost 1 base, with 12 bases spanning the gap. Germline V gene data show CDR1 as ENHRY and CDR2 as SYGVKD. The CDR3 DNA sequence: TGTGCCATCAGTGAGTCGAGGGGGTCGGCGAACACTGAAGCTTTCTTT. As protein: CAISESRGSANTEAFF.